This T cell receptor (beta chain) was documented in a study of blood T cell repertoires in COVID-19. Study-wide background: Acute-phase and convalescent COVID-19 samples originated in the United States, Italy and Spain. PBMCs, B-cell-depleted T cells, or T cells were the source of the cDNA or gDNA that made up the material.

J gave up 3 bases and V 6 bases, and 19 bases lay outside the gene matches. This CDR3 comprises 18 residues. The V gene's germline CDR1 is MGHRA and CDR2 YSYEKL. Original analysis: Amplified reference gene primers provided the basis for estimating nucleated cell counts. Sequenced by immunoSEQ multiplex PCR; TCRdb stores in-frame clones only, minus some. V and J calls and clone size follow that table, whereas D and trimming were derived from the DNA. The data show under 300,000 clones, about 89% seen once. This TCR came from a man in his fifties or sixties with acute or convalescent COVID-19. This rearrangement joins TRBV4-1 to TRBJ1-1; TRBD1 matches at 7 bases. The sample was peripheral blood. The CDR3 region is CASSPDRGGRGRDTEAFF. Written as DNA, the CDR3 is TGCGCCAGCAGTCCAGATCGAGGGGGCAGGGGTCGGGACACTGAAGCTTTCTTT.